This TCR beta chain was captured by sequencing in a study of T cell repertoires in cytomegalovirus infection. In the study overall: TCR beta signatures that were public indicated CMV infection and matching HLA type.

General study results and limits: There were HLA-C-restricted CMV-specific TCR beta clonotypes dominating the ex vivo response.

TCRdb passed the reads through MiXCR, listing each CDR3 protein once. The table records 250,000 or so distinct CDR3 sequences, approximately 9.1% of them present only once. The length of the CDR3 is 15 residues. V lost 5 bases and J lost 6, with 17 bases in between. This clonotype occurred many times. What it recognizes is unknown. The sample taken for sequencing was PBMCs. The V and J genes are TRBV12-3 or TRBV12-4 and TRBJ2-1; a weak D match, TRBD1 (6 bases). The clonotype was recovered from a human donor in good health (CMV status not recorded). Some clones in this sample may be carry-over from other donors' samples. The DNA for the CDR3 is TGTGCCAGCAGTCCCCAGGGGCTAGCCGTCAATGAGCAGTTCTTC. It encodes CASSPQGLAVNEQFF.